This TCR beta chain came from a study of cytomegalovirus exposure and HLA in healthy donors. Study overall: Among several hundred genotyped donors, around 80% fell in the Caucasian-associated ancestry cluster.

Study observations and caveats: Later on, an analysis tied 15,000 to 20,000 TCR beta sequences to HLA alleles at 0.05 false discovery rate. In a later analysis, TCR association rates varied by HLA locus: DRB1 most, HLA-C fewest. The study recorded fewer than 200 TCR beta chains that were cytomegalovirus-associated.

On this clone itself: Its cognate antigen is unknown.

V was pared by 2 bases and J by 2 bases, with 5 bases of the junction left unmatched. The CDR3 is 15 residues long. In germline, CDR1 is SEHNR, CDR2 FQNEAQ (reference sequence). Primers: 60 Vbeta forward and 13 Jbeta reverse. Data came from immunoSEQ multiplex PCR; TCRdb stores just in-frame clones and leaves some out. The sample consists of about 98,000 clones, 75% to 90% of them appearing once. The sequence was obtained from a man aged 35-49 years in good health and CMV-seronegative. The sample was PBMCs. The chain couples TRBV7-9 to TRBJ2-5; 7 nucleotides agree with TRBD2. The CDR3 is CASSLTAGAQETQYF. In DNA form, the CDR3 reads TGTGCCAGCAGCTTAACGGCGGGAGCTCAAGAGACCCAGTACTTC.